The 9 T cell receptor beta chains below were found in one sample sequenced in a study of T-cell reconstitution after alpha-beta-depleted transplantation in children. TCRbeta library construction was performed incorporating unique molecular identifiers. One entry per CDR3 protein, called by TCRdb with MiXCR from the PCR reads. The data show 440,000 or so distinct CDR3 sequences, with approximately 10% seen just once and approximately 5% held by the top ten. This specimen was PBMCs from the stem cell graft donor, taken from the stem cell graft. The receptors stem from a human donor who donated a stem cell graft to a child with acute myeloid leukemia.

This clonotype showed up many times. The junction differs from germline at one of its ends, possibly a read error. The V gene is TRBV11-2, the J gene TRBJ2-1; 11 nucleotides agree with TRBD2. The CDR3 has 15 amino acids. CDR1 is SGHAT and CDR2 is FQNNGV in the germline V gene. For the CDR3, the DNA is TGTGCCAGCAGGTTAGCGGGGGGGCCTGGCAATGAGCAGTTCTTC. It yields the protein CASRLAGGPGNEQFF.

This clonotype was observed a handful of times. The rearrangement uses TRBV5-5 and TRBJ2-7; tentatively, D is TRBD1 (6 bases). The CDR3 runs to 16 residues. Germline CDR1 SGHKS, CDR2 YYEKEE (reference sequence). V lost 4 bases, J lost 4 bases, and 21 bases lay in between. CDR3 residues: CASSPARANRVYEQYF. CDR3 nucleotide sequence: TGTGCCAGCAGCCCCGCCCGGGCTAACAGGGTATACGAGCAGTACTTC.

This clonotype was found a few times. The chain has TRBV15 and TRBJ2-1; TRBD2 matches at 8 bases. V was pared by 5 bases and J by 6 bases, with 6 bases of the junction left unmatched. There are 14 residues in the CDR3. Looked up from germline, CDR1 is LNHNV and CDR2 is YYDKDF (reference sequence). The CDR3 here is CATSVRGDLNEQFF. In nucleotides, the CDR3 is TGTGCCACCAGCGTGCGGGGGGACCTCAATGAGCAGTTCTTC.

This chain links TRBV6-1 with TRBJ1-3; D is possibly TRBD1 (5 bases). The germline V and J ends were trimmed by 5 bases and 4 bases, with 9 bases remaining between them. This CDR3 is built from 13 residues. Per the germline V gene, CDR1 is MNHNS and CDR2 is SASEGT. CDR3 nucleotide sequence: TGTGCCAGCAGTCTGACAGACGGAAACACCATATATTTT. It yields the protein CASSLTDGNTIYF.

This chain joins TRBV20-1 and TRBJ1-5; D ambiguous. The V end was cut by 2 bases, the J end by 4 bases, with 6 bases between. CDR3 length: 12 residues. Germline CDR1 DFQATT, CDR2 SNEGSKA (reference sequence). Written as DNA, the CDR3 is TGCAGTGCTAGACACGGAAATCAGCCCCAGCATTTT. Encoded protein: CSARHGNQPQHF.

This clonotype was seen only a few times. The rearrangement joins TRBV2 to TRBJ1-2; D call uncertain. V lost 5 bases, J lost 2 bases, and 12 bases lay in between. The CDR3 covers 14 residues. Germline V gives CDR1 SNHLY, CDR2 FYNNEI. The CDR3 sequence is CASSPGLSNYGYTF. DNA for the CDR3: TGTGCCAGCAGTCCTGGACTTTCAAACTATGGCTACACCTTC.

This clonotype has ten or more counts. V and J are TRBV18 and TRBJ2-2; D remains ambiguous. This CDR3 is built from 18 residues. CDR1 is KGHSH and CDR2 is LQKENI in the germline V gene. The ends were cut back, 3 bases at V and 7 bases at J, with 24 bases in the middle. This chain's CDR3 is CASSPNNAPGLFGGELFF. CDR3 bases: TGTGCCAGCTCACCCAACAACGCTCCCGGGCTATTCGGCGGGGAGCTGTTTTTT.

Worth noting for this clonotype: One end of the junction varies from germline; a read error may be responsible. J is TRBJ2-2 and V is TRBV6-1; D might be TRBD2 (5 bases). Per the germline V gene, CDR1 is MNHNS and CDR2 is SASEGT. This CDR3 comprises 15 residues. The CDR3 DNA is TGTGCCAGCATCGAAGGGCGGCTAATGGCCGGGGAGCTGTTTTTC. Its protein is CASIEGRLMAGELFF.

This clonotype was detected a few times. The genes are TRBV5-1 and TRBJ1-3, with D uncertain. The CDR3 covers 13 residues. Germline assignment: CDR1 SGHRS and CDR2 YFSETQ. Trimming took off 7 bases at V and 0 bases at J, with 8 bases between the two ends. The CDR3 spells CASRETSGNTIYF. CDR3 nucleotide sequence: TGCGCCAGCCGGGAAACCTCTGGAAACACCATATATTTT. Together with reference TRBV5-1 and TRBJ1-3, the CDR3 gives the full variable domain: KAGVTQTPRYLIKTRGQQVTLSCSPISGHRSVSWYQQTPGQGLQFLFEYFSETQRNKGNFPGRFSGRQFSNSRSEMNVSTLELGDSALYLCASRETSGNTIYFGEGSWLTVV.